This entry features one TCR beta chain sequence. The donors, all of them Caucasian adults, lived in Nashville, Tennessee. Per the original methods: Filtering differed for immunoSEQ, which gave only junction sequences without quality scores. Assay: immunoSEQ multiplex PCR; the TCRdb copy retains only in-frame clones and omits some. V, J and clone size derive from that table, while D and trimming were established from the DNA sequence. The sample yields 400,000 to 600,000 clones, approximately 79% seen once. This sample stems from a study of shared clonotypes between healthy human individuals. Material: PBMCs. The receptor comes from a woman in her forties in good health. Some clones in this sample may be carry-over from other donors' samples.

The CDR3 sequence: CASRTGPNTGELFF. CDR3 nucleotide sequence: TGCGCCAGCAGGACCGGGCCGAACACCGGGGAGCTGTTTTTT. This rearrangement joins TRBV10-2 to TRBJ2-2; the D is unclear. Deletions cut 6 bases from V and 0 bases from J, with 8 bases between. The germline CDR1 and CDR2 sequences are WSHSY and SAAADI. CDR3 length: 14 amino acids.